The text below deals with one T cell receptor beta chain. CDR1 is SGHNT and CDR2 is YYREEE in the germline V gene (reference sequence). The CDR3 extends over 16 amino acids. J lost 6 bases, V lost 0 bases, and 8 bases had no gene match. In the source study's methods: Estimated nucleated cell counts came from reference gene primer amplification. Repertoires were generated with immunoSEQ multiplex PCR, while TCRdb's copy carries only in-frame clones and drops some. Clonal size and the V and J genes are those of that table, whereas D and trimming came from the DNA. The data show tens of thousands of clones, around 86% seen once. The data were obtained in a study of blood T cell repertoires in COVID-19. Overall study context: The United States, Italy and Spain were the sources of the acute and convalescent COVID-19 samples. Sample material is recorded as cDNA or gDNA derived from T cells, B-cell-depleted T cells, or PBMCs.

The sequence derives from a man older than 75 with acute or convalescent COVID-19. What was sequenced was peripheral blood. This rearrangement joins TRBV5-4 to TRBJ2-2; 7 bases fit TRBD2. In DNA form, the CDR3 reads TGTGCCAGCAGCTTGGCCCCGGGGGGTTCCCCCGGGGAGCTGTTTTTT. Protein sequence: CASSLAPGGSPGELFF.